This T cell receptor beta chain emerged from a study of blood T cell repertoires in COVID-19. Study at large: The United States, Italy and Spain supplied acute and convalescent COVID-19 samples. PBMCs, B-cell-depleted T cells, or T cells provided the cDNA or gDNA that made up the material.

Trimming cost V 5 bases and J 4 bases, with 14 bases left between them. CDR1 is MGHRA and CDR2 is YSYEKL in the germline V gene. The CDR3 sequence is 15 residues long. Source study methods: Amplification of reference gene primers provided the estimated nucleated cell counts. Only in-frame clones appear in the TCRdb table, and some are missing; sequencing was by immunoSEQ multiplex PCR. From that table come the V and J calls and clone size; the DNA was used to work out D and trimming. The table records approximately 30,000 clones, about 93% of them present only once. The gene calls are TRBV4-1 and TRBJ2-2, with D possibly TRBD2 on 6 matching bases. The TCR sequence derives from a human donor in a cohort sampled during active COVID-19. Sequencing was done on a sample of peripheral blood. This CDR3 reads CASSVRGLGTGELFF. The CDR3 nucleotides read TGCGCCAGCAGCGTTCGGGGACTGGGCACCGGGGAGCTGTTTTTT.